The 19 T cell receptor beta chains in this list originate from one sample, sequenced in a study of lymphopenia after photon versus proton radiotherapy. This table comes from immunoSEQ multiplex PCR, and its TCRdb copy is limited to in-frame clones, with some not included. The sample has 65,000 to 70,000 clones; roughly 93% are singletons. The material was peripheral blood, obtained from a patient treated with photon-based radiotherapy. These receptors were obtained from a woman in her 70s with pancreatic cancer.

The chain has TRBV10-3 and TRBJ2-2; 11 bases align to TRBD2. Germline V gene lookup returns CDR1 ENHRY and CDR2 SYGVKD. The CDR3 consists of 16 residues. Losses at the gene ends were 3 bases for V and 8 bases for J; bases not matched to a gene: 8. As DNA, the CDR3 is TGTGCCATCAGTGACCGGCTAGCGGGAGGAACTGGGGAGCTGTTTTTT. This encodes CAISDRLAGGTGELFF.

This clone was picked up one time. This rearrangement joins TRBV5-1 to TRBJ2-1; D tentatively reads TRBD1 or TRBD2 (5 bases each). Trimming removed 2 bases at V and 4 bases at J, with 13 bases between. CDR1 and CDR2 from the germline V gene are SGHRS and YFSETQ. The CDR3 is 15 residues long. The CDR3 spells CASSFRDATYNEQFF. The DNA for the CDR3 is TGCGCCAGCAGCTTCCGGGACGCTACTTACAATGAGCAGTTCTTC.

This clone is a singleton in its sample. The V call is TRBV6-1, the J call TRBJ1-4; D uncertain. The CDR3 covers 12 residues. The V end was cut by 1 base, the J end by 10 bases, with 7 bases between. Germline lookup yields CDR1 MNHNS and CDR2 SASEGT. The CDR3 here is CASSEVLGKLFF. In DNA, the CDR3 is TGTGCCAGCAGTGAAGTTTTGGGAAAACTGTTTTTT.

This clone was detected a few times. The rearrangement links TRBV10-3 to TRBJ2-7, with TRBD2 matching over 13 bases. CDR3 length equals 18 residues. Germline V gene lookup returns CDR1 ENHRY and CDR2 SYGVKD. The V gene end was trimmed by 5 bases and the J gene end by 4 bases; junction bases not matched to a gene: 14. The CDR3 bases are TGTGCCATCAGTCGAACTAGCGGGAGGGCCGATACCTCATACGAGCAGTACTTC. Its protein is CAISRTSGRADTSYEQYF.

CDR3 loop: CASSYRGGPYEQYF. The CDR3 DNA reads as TGTGCCAGCAGCTATCGTGGGGGACCCTACGAGCAGTACTTC. The chain combines TRBV28 with TRBJ2-7; D assignment may be TRBD1 or TRBD2 (5 bases each). The germline V gene encodes CDR1 MDHEN and CDR2 SYDVKM. The CDR3 is 14 amino acids. The V and J ends lost 6 bases and 2 bases respectively, with 14 bases between them.

The chain couples TRBV28 to TRBJ2-5, with D possibly being TRBD2 (6 bases). This CDR3 spans 14 amino acids. With 6 bases removed from V and 0 bases from J, the gap between germline ends came to 11 bases. CDR1 and CDR2 from the germline V gene are MDHEN and SYDVKM. The CDR3 nucleotides read TGTGCCAGCAGAACCGGGACTCACCAAGAGACCCAGTACTTC. As protein: CASRTGTHQETQYF. Using reference TRBV28 and TRBJ2-5 for the parts outside the CDR3, the full variable domain is DVKVTQSSRYLVKRTGEKVFLECVQDMDHENMFWYRQDPGLGLRLIYFSYDVKMKEKGDIPEGYSVSREKKERFSLILESASTNQTSMYLCASRTGTHQETQYFGPGTRLLVL.

The rearrangement links TRBV6-1 to TRBJ2-5; 8 bases map to TRBD1. Losses at the gene ends were 6 bases for V and 6 bases for J; bases not matched to a gene: 6. Per germline, CDR1 MNHNS and CDR2 SASEGT. CDR3 length: 13 amino acids. This chain's CDR3 is CASRQGAIKTQYF. The CDR3 nucleotides read TGTGCCAGCAGGCAGGGGGCGATCAAGACCCAGTACTTC.

This clone was picked up one time. The chain employs TRBV7-6 and TRBJ2-1; 14 bases line up with TRBD2. The CDR3 consists of 15 residues. Trimming removed 4 bases from V and 7 bases from J; junction bases left unmatched: 3. The germline CDR1 and CDR2 sequences are SGHVS and FNYEAQ. CDR3 residues: CASSSTSGRVNEQFF. CDR3 DNA: TGTGCCAGCAGCTCGACTAGCGGGAGGGTTAATGAGCAGTTCTTC.

The J gene is TRBJ2-2, the V gene TRBV29-1; TRBD2 matches at 7 bases. Looked up from germline, CDR1 is SQVTM and CDR2 is ANQGSEA. This CDR3 has 12 residues. V lost 6 bases, J lost 7 bases, and 5 bases stayed unmatched. The CDR3 DNA follows: TGCAGCGTCGGGAGGCAAAACGGGGAGCTGTTTTTT. Amino acid sequence: CSVGRQNGELFF.

The J gene is TRBJ2-5, the V gene TRBV6-1; D remains ambiguous. This CDR3 is built from 12 residues. V was pared by 6 bases and J by 5 bases, with 10 bases between. The V gene's germline CDR1 is MNHNS and CDR2 SASEGT. The CDR3 loop is CASSPESETQYF. The CDR3 DNA reads TGTGCCAGCAGCCCGGAGAGCGAGACCCAGTACTTC.

The chain combines TRBV7-9 with TRBJ1-3; D not certain. The ends were cut back, 1 base at V and 0 bases at J, with 4 bases in the middle. CDR3 size: 14 residues. Per the germline V gene, CDR1 is SEHNR and CDR2 is FQNEAQ (reference sequence). DNA for the CDR3: TGTGCCAGCAGCTTAGACCGCTCTGGAAACACCATATATTTT. The encoded protein is CASSLDRSGNTIYF. Based on the CDR3 plus reference TRBV7-9 and TRBJ1-3, the full variable domain is DTGVSQNPRHKITKRGQNVTFRCDPISEHNRLYWYRQTLGQGPEFLTYFQNEAQLEKSRLLSDRFSAERPKGSFSTLEIQRTEQGDSAMYLCASSLDRSGNTIYFGEGSWLTVV.

This clone was picked up one time. This sequence joins TRBV5-6 and TRBJ2-3, with D possibly being TRBD2 (6 bases). CDR1 is SGHDT, CDR2 YYEEEE, per germline. Trimming pared 4 bases from V and 3 bases from J, leaving 18 bases between. This CDR3 has 16 residues. CDR3 sequence (DNA): TGTGCCAGCAGCCCTGCGATACGGGAGCGGACAGATACGCAGTATTTT. Translating it yields CASSPAIRERTDTQYF.

There are a few counts of this clone. The chain combines TRBV5-6 with TRBJ2-1; the D gene is possibly TRBD2 (5 bases). This CDR3 region has 16 residues. Between the trimmed V and J ends, which lost 0 bases and 3 bases, there was a span of 13 bases. Germline assignment: CDR1 SGHDT and CDR2 YYEEEE. Written as DNA, the CDR3 is TGTGCCAGCAGCTTGGAATTGGCTAGCAGCTACAATGAGCAGTTCTTC. Its protein product is CASSLELASSYNEQFF.

The V call is TRBV7-9, the J call TRBJ2-1, with 12 bases identical to TRBD1. J was trimmed by 5 bases and V by 0 bases; bases with no gene match: 5. This CDR3 comprises 17 residues. Germline V CDR1 and CDR2: SEHNR, FQNEAQ (reference sequence). The CDR3 loop reads CASSLARDRGRDNEQFF. CDR3 in DNA: TGTGCCAGCAGCTTAGCCCGGGACAGGGGGCGCGACAATGAGCAGTTCTTC.

This chain uses TRBV28 with TRBJ2-3; 8 bases are a match to TRBD1. The germline gives CDR1 MDHEN, CDR2 SYDVKM. With V trimmed by 5 bases and J by 0 bases, 4 bases remained unmatched. CDR3 length: 15 amino acids. The CDR3 DNA sequence: TGTGCCAGCAGTGAACGACAGGGGAGCACAGATACGCAGTATTTT. Its translation is CASSERQGSTDTQYF.

The chain combines TRBV4-3 with TRBJ2-1; tentative D call: TRBD2 (5 bases). The ends were cut back, 4 bases at V and 3 bases at J, with 16 bases in the middle. Germline V gene sequence: CDR1 LGHNA, CDR2 YSLEER. The CDR3 is made up of 16 amino acids. The chain's CDR3 is CASSPRDGYGYNEQFF. CDR3 bases: TGCGCCAGCAGCCCCCGGGATGGGTACGGCTACAATGAGCAGTTCTTC.

The rearrangement links TRBV5-4 to TRBJ2-1; possible D gene TRBD2, 6 bases. Trimming left V 0 bases short and J 3 bases short, with 13 bases between. Germline V gene data show CDR1 as SGHNT and CDR2 as YYREEE (reference sequence). The CDR3 has 16 amino acids. The CDR3 region has the DNA TGTGCCAGCAGCTTGGCCTTACTAGCCGGCTACAATGAGCAGTTCTTC. The encoded protein is CASSLALLAGYNEQFF.

This chain links TRBV29-1 with TRBJ1-5, with unresolved D. The germline gives CDR1 SQVTM, CDR2 ANQGSEA. This CDR3 is built from 13 residues. V lost 5 bases and J 4 bases, leaving 12 bases between the germline ends. The DNA for the CDR3 is TGCAGCGTTCGGAGAGGGCCTAATCAGCCCCAGCATTTT. It translates to CSVRRGPNQPQHF.

This clone was detected once. The rearrangement uses TRBV7-6 and TRBJ1-1; D uncertain. The CDR3 extends over 14 amino acids. Germline-derived CDR1 and CDR2 are SGHVS and FNYEAQ. V dropped 5 bases and J dropped 0 bases, with 10 bases sitting between them. The CDR3 reads CASSTKLVNTEAFF. CDR3 coding DNA: TGTGCCAGCAGCACAAAGTTGGTGAACACTGAAGCTTTCTTT.